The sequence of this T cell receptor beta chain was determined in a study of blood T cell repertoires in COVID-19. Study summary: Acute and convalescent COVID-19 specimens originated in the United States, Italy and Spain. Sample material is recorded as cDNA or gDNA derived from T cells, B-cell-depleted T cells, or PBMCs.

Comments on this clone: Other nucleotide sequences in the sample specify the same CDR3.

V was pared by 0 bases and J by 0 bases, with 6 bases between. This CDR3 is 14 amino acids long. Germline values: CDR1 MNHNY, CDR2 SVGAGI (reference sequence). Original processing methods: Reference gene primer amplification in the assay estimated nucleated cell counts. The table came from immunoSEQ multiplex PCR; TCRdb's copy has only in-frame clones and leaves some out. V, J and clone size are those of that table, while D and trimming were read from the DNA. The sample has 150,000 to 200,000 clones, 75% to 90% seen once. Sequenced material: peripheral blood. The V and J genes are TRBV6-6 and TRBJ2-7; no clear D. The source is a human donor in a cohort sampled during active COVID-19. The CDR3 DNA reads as TGTGCCAGCAGTTACTCTTCCGGCTCCTACGAGCAGTACTTC. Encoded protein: CASSYSSGSYEQYF.